This TCR beta chain originates from a study of cytomegalovirus exposure and HLA in healthy donors (dated by TCRdb to the late 2010s). General notes on the study: An earlier analysis of approximately 590 of the donors reported more than 250 Gb of sequence data and some 100 million unique TCR beta sequences from about 180 million T cells. Approximately 300 gigabases of sequencing data and approximately 92 million unique TCR sequences made up an early release that covered several hundred HLA-typed donors. Among the roughly 400 genotyped donors, approximately 76% belonged to the genetic ancestry cluster associated with self-reported Caucasian donors. The study was designed to test whether signatures of past pathogen exposure could be identified by cataloging public T cell receptors. The T cell repertoires of 666 subjects were profiled by immunosequencing and related to cytomegalovirus serostatus. A separate validation cohort of over a hundred different subjects was used in addition to the approximately 670-subject first cohort. To predict cytomegalovirus infection status, the study brought together high-throughput TCR immunosequencing, statistical association of individual TCRs with disease status, and machine learning. A later analysis re-analyzed previously published TCR beta repertoires from 550 to 700 donors and added high-resolution HLA genotyping to study TCR occurrence patterns. The later analysis used no new phenotypic data to find candidate immune exposures, relying instead on TCR beta sequences and their occurrence across donors. To decide whether each TCR beta V gene segment behaved as functional or pseudogenic, an earlier analysis of some 580 of the donors relied on high-throughput TCR beta sequencing. Alongside the repertoire data, information on donor age, sex, ethnicity and CMV serostatus was compiled. In a later genetic analysis, genome-wide SNP genotypes for about 60% of the 666 donors were used, and that subset was treated as a discovery cohort. Every repertoire in the discovery cohort had been generated on one and the same sequencing platform. HLA typing included class I and class II loci at four-digit resolution. The number of donors typed differed by locus, with about 629-630 for A, B, C, DRB1 and DQB1, around 520 for DQA1, under 610 for DPA1, and some 440 for DPB1. Roughly 5 DR-DQ haplotypes were handled as single units for association and clustering, since linkage in the cohort was strong. Among some 410 genotyped donors of the cohort, an average of approximately 240,000 unique TCR beta nucleotide sequences were sequenced per donor, 15% to 20% of them non-productive. Broader findings and caveats from the paper: When HLA alleles, especially DR and DQ, strongly co-occurred, TCR associations were difficult to assign to individual alleles. A later analysis found that most CMV-associated TCR beta chains appeared HLA-restricted, with HLA associations seemingly driven largely by CMV exposure. In a later analysis, several top co-occurrence clusters were reported to appear linked to parvovirus B19, influenza, CMV and Epstein-Barr virus. Because the 87-base-pair reads could not distinguish some IMGT-functional V segments, including TRBV6-2 and TRBV6-3, those segments were excluded. Because HLA typing was unavailable for some donors at each locus, only the typed subset was used in association tests. Most TCR sequences were seen in very few donors, while some public TCRs were found in many individuals. An association between a missense DCLRE1C variant and V-gene and J-gene trimming of TCR beta chains was found in a later genetic analysis and replicated in an independent cohort. A later analysis associated approximately 17,000 TCR beta sequences with specific HLA alleles at a false discovery rate of 0.05. Compared with the 666-donor mean, donors in an Asian-associated ancestry cluster had fewer N-insertions in productive TCRs, according to a later genetic analysis. Correlated functional status among segregating V segments might reflect linkage disequilibrium, but an unknown experimental factor could not be ruled out. In this cohort, only TCR beta chains were sequenced, and detectable features were limited by the absence of alpha or paired-chain data. In a later analysis, TCR association rates were found to vary across HLA loci, with the most associated TCRs seen for DRB1 alleles and the fewest for HLA-C alleles. Cytomegalovirus status was reported to be diagnosed by the classifier with high specificity and sensitivity in both the original and validation cohorts. Sequencing depth was assumed to be roughly uniform across donors in the presence/absence analyses, though that assumption may not hold. A few of the identified cytomegalovirus-associated TCR beta chains were confirmed in vitro to be specific for cytomegalovirus antigens. A further reported finding was that TCR beta sequences accurately predicted the HLA-A and HLA-B alleles for most subjects in the first cohort. In a later analysis, HLA-associated TCR beta chains showed more clonal expansion and lower generation probabilities than non-associated chains that were equally common. A group of highly shared sequence variants was considered likely to be a technical artifact of the sequencing pipeline. It was suggested by the authors that the approach could potentially be generalized to other disease states and immunological phenotypes. In an earlier analysis of 450 to 750 of the donors, most TCR beta V segments appeared in productive rearrangements about 90% or about 30% of the time, broadly matching IMGT annotations. The study listed 150 to 200 TCR beta chains as associated with cytomegalovirus. CMV serostatus was the only immune exposure information available for the cohort. Approximately 16 rarely observed V segments, including chromosome 9 orphons, were excluded from the earlier analysis of several hundred of the donors because counts were too low.

Library creation used the immunoSEQ multiplex PCR assay. For the multiplex PCR, a mixture combining 60 forward primers for TCR Vbeta segments and 13 reverse primers for TCR Jbeta segments was used. The CDR3 region of rearranged TCR beta genes was amplified from genomic DNA by a multiplex PCR assay. On the Illumina HiSeq System, the amplified TCR beta libraries were sequenced as 87-base-pair reads. In the paper's pipeline: In a later analysis, 80 million or so unique TCR beta chains were counted across the roughly 670 repertoires, and around 10 million of these chains were shared by at least two donors. A nearest-neighbor algorithm error-corrected the raw reads and collapsed the reads into unique sequences, merging closely related sequences to remove PCR and sequencing errors. CDR3 sequences were aligned to IMGT reference sequences to assign V, D and J gene segments. Each retained sequence needed at least a six-nucleotide match to both a V gene segment and a J gene segment. Rearrangements were called productive when the CDR3 lacked stop codons and stayed in frame with V and J; all others were non-productive. Following IMGT convention, CDR3 was defined as the stretch from the second conserved V-encoded cysteine to the conserved J-encoded phenylalanine. The earlier analysis of fewer than 700 of the donors excluded sequences that lacked an unambiguous match to a single V gene segment. In an earlier analysis of 587 of the donors, V segments were called functional above 56.7% productive rearrangements and were called segregating when the between-donor standard deviation exceeded 5%. A statistical classification framework was built to diagnose cytomegalovirus status from the catalog of TCR beta chain sequences. In a later analysis, V and J genes were assigned by comparing TCR nucleotide sequences against IMGT/GENE-DB human TR gene sequences. In a later analysis, CDR3 sequences and most-parsimonious VDJ recombination scenarios were assigned using the TCRdist pipeline. A later analysis defined each TCR beta chain by its CDR3 amino acid sequence plus V-gene family, and excluded reads lacking a unique V-gene family. In a later analysis, 500 to 650 highly shared, low-generation-probability nucleotide sequences were removed to address suspected cross-contamination and a sequencing artifact. A later analysis calculated a clonal expansion index for each public chain from normalized within-repertoire ranks of inferred template counts. A later analysis computed generation probabilities with a VDJ recombination model fitted to out-of-frame rearrangements, and checked the results against IGoR. In a later analysis, TCR-TCR, TCR-HLA and TCR-CMV co-occurrence was scored with hypergeometric tests, and a repertoire-size bias correction was applied to TCR pairs. A later analysis estimated false discovery rates by permuting HLA or CMV assignments 20 times. A later analysis grouped co-occurring TCRs with DBSCAN, adding TCRdist sequence similarity when clustering within HLA-allele-positive subsets. Repertoires with fewer than 30,000 or more than 120,000 public chains, plus five repertoires with anomalous nucleotide sharing, were excluded from co-occurrence clustering. Held by TCRdb, this immuneACCESS table contains in-frame sequences only and omits some clones. Under half of the omission traces to an unresolved V gene where checked; the cause of the rest is unknown. V, J and clone size derive from that table, while D and trimming were established from the DNA sequence. This sample's listing comprises around 50,000 clones. About a sixth of the sample goes to the ten largest clones.

Taken from cysteine to phenylalanine, the CDR3 has 12 residues. The only DNA kept is the CDR3, 36 bases in frame from the first base. From a lookup of the germline V gene, CDR1 and CDR2 are KGHSH and LQKENI. At the junction V is shortened by 2 bases and J by 4 bases, with 5 bases in between. The cohort comprised 670 or so healthy bone marrow donors. Cohort members were all nominally healthy when sampled, although unrecorded immune exposures were likely present. The donor was CMV seronegative and was included in the group of 352 seronegative cohort members. A peripheral blood sample was collected from each donor, and TCR beta sequencing was performed on peripheral blood mononuclear cells. Genomic DNA extraction from the blood cell samples was performed with the Qiagen DNeasy Blood Extraction Kit. As concerns this clone: Its antigen remains unidentified.

Sequenced sample: PBMCs. The chain employs TRBV18 and TRBJ1-2, with TRBD1 as a weak D call on 5 bases. The source is a male donor in good health and CMV-seronegative. The CDR3 reads as follows: CASSPDSYGYTF. The sequenced DNA: TGTGCCAGCTCACCAGACAGCTATGGCTACACCTTC.